The rows below give T cell receptor beta chains drawn from one sample of a study of T-cell memory formation after mild COVID-19. MiXCR was run by TCRdb on the 5' RACE reads, yielding one entry per CDR3 protein. The sample has some 450,000 distinct CDR3 sequences; 20% are singletons. What was sequenced was PBMCs or a T cell subset sorted from them (not recorded which). All receptors come from an adult woman who had mild COVID-19 (a few samples of this study predate the infection). Cell type and time point are not known. The CDR3 runs from the conserved cysteine through the conserved F or W. A D gene is named only where the DNA matches it firmly. The size entry is marked missing in some rows and otherwise reads once, few, many or a size class.

V gene	J gene	clone size	D gene	CDR3 length	CDR3 protein	CDR3 DNA
TRBV2	TRBJ2-5	NA	NA	13	CAGNREWEETQYF	TGTGCCGGCAACCGGGAGTGGGAAGAGACCCAGTACTTC
TRBV7-9	TRBJ2-5	few	TRBD2	16	CASSLSPGGLGETQYF	TGTGCCAGCAGCTTAAGCCCGGGGGGGCTCGGGGAGACCCAGTACTTC
TRBV6-5	TRBJ2-2	few	TRBD2	14	CASRTSGSGGELFF	TGTGCCAGCAGGACTAGCGGGAGTGGCGGGGAGCTGTTTTTT
TRBV10-3	TRBJ2-7	few	NA	12	CARGRPSYEQYF	TGTGCCAGGGGACGGCCATCCTACGAGCAGTACTTC
TRBV11-2	TRBJ2-7	few	TRBD1	15	CASSRTGTVSYEQYF	TGTGCCAGCAGCCGTACCGGGACAGTCTCCTACGAGCAGTACTTC
TRBV18	TRBJ2-1	NA	TRBD2	14	CASSRSGILYEQFF	TGTGCCAGCTCACGCAGCGGGATACTCTATGAGCAGTTCTTC
TRBV4-2	TRBJ2-3	many	NA	15	CASSPGTGDTDTQYF	TGTGCCAGCAGCCCCGGGACTGGAGACACAGATACGCAGTATTTT
TRBV6-2/TRBV6-3	TRBJ1-1	NA	TRBD1	17	CASSYSRTGPMNTEAFF	TGTGCCAGCAGTTACTCTAGGACAGGGCCAATGAACACTGAAGCTTTCTTT
TRBV5-1	TRBJ1-1	NA	NA	16	CASSLEGAGRGTEAFF	TGCGCCAGCAGCTTGGAGGGCGCGGGGAGGGGCACTGAAGCTTTCTTT
TRBV20-1	TRBJ1-1	few	NA	11	CSAREGSRDIF	TGCAGTGCTAGAGAGGGATCCCGGGACATCTTT
TRBV16	TRBJ1-6	NA	TRBD1	15	CASSPARTGNSPLHF	TGTGCCAGCAGCCCAGCCCGGACAGGGAATTCACCCCTCCACTTT
TRBV20-1	TRBJ2-3	few	TRBD1	12	CSGQGGTDTQYF	TGCTCTGGACAGGGGGGCACAGATACGCAGTATTTT
TRBV24-1	TRBJ2-2	few	NA	15	CATSDLRSDTGELFF	TGTGCCACCAGTGATTTGCGATCGGACACCGGGGAGCTGTTTTTT
TRBV19	TRBJ1-2	few	TRBD1	12	CASRRGQGGYTF	TGTGCCAGTAGGAGGGGACAGGGTGGCTACACCTTC
TRBV2	TRBJ1-2	NA	NA	13	CASRGGGNYGYTF	TGTGCCAGTAGGGGCGGGGGAAACTATGGCTACACCTTC
TRBV29-1	TRBJ2-7	NA	TRBD2	16	CSVEQASWEGIYEQYF	TGCAGCGTTGAACAGGCCTCCTGGGAGGGCATATACGAGCAGTACTTC
TRBV20-1	TRBJ2-1	few	TRBD2	13	CSALREGHNEQFF	TGCAGTGCCCTCCGGGAGGGCCACAATGAGCAGTTCTTC
TRBV29-1	TRBJ2-5	few	TRBD2	13	CSVDSGGGETQYF	TGCAGCGTTGATTCCGGGGGAGGGGAGACCCAGTACTTC
TRBV5-1	TRBJ2-2	NA	TRBD1	15	CASSLSRQGAGELFF	TGCGCCAGCAGCTTGTCCCGACAGGGCGCCGGGGAGCTGTTTTTT
TRBV5-1	TRBJ2-7	NA	NA	15	CASSLEGAEGYEQYF	TGCGCCAGCAGCTTGGAAGGGGCGGAGGGGTACGAGCAGTACTTC
TRBV9	TRBJ2-7	once	TRBD1	14	CASSVGDRGHEQYF	TGTGCCAGCAGCGTAGGGGACAGGGGCCACGAGCAGTACTTC
TRBV12-3/TRBV12-4	TRBJ2-7	many	TRBD1	15	CASRYTGGASYEQYF	TGTGCCAGCAGGTATACAGGGGGCGCCTCCTACGAGCAGTACTTC
TRBV7-3	TRBJ1-2	few	TRBD1	14	CASSSDRGLEGYTF	TGTGCCAGCAGCTCTGACAGGGGGCTAGAGGGCTACACCTTC